A single sample is the source of the 26 T cell receptor beta chains below, sequenced in a study of beta chain features in type 1 diabetes (dated by TCRdb to between 2017 and 2018). Their antigens are not known. Libraries were built with the immunoSEQ multiplex PCR assay. The High Capacity cDNA Reverse Transcription Kit was used to reverse transcribe all of the isolated RNA, meaning that expressed TCRB transcripts were what got sequenced. The source is immuneACCESS, and TCRdb retained only in-frame sequences with V and J called. Part of the clones is not carried over; for the studies checked, unresolved V genes explain less than half of this, and the remainder is unexplained. Present in this sample are approximately 600,000 clones, around 12% of which were seen just once. The ten top clones hold 0.095% to 0.15% of the sample. Broader findings and caveats from the paper: In all four CD4+ subsets, TCRB CDR3 length was moderately but significantly shorter in type 1 diabetes patients.

Material for sequencing was naive CD4+ T cells from blood. What this sample's cell subset or site label stands for: true naive CD4+ T cells. The receptors stem from a man aged 25 to 40 with type 1 diabetes.

This clone was seen a handful of times. V gene TRBV5-6 combines with J gene TRBJ2-7, with 9 bases fitting TRBD2. The J call could be wrong; TRBJ2-5 is a better fit for the DNA end. The CDR3 length is 13 residues. Germline-derived CDR1 and CDR2 are SGHDT and YYEEEE. CDR3 in DNA: TGTGCCAGCAGCCAGCGGGGGGAAGAGACCCAGTACTTC. Translated, it gives CASSQRGEETQYF.

The V and J genes are TRBV6-5 and TRBJ2-7; 10 nucleotides agree with TRBD1. This CDR3 comprises 16 residues. Germline V gene data show CDR1 as MNHEY and CDR2 as SVGAGI. The V gene end was trimmed by 0 bases and the J gene end by 0 bases; junction bases not matched to a gene: 2. The CDR3 DNA is TGTGCCAGCAGTTACTCCCGGACAGGGGGCTCCTACGAGCAGTACTTC. Protein: CASSYSRTGGSYEQYF.

The genes are TRBV27 and TRBJ1-5; no reliable D call. The CDR3 sequence is 15 residues long. Germline CDR1 reads MNHEY; CDR2 reads SMNVEV (reference sequence). The V end was cut by 8 bases, the J end by 0 bases, with 14 bases between. The CDR3 nucleotides are TGTGCCAGCTCCGAGAGGGTCTATAGCAATCAGCCCCAGCATTTT. Its protein is CASSERVYSNQPQHF.

This clone was observed a handful of times. J is TRBJ2-3 and V is TRBV28; D is unclear. The CDR3 loop spans 15 amino acids. The V and J ends lost 7 bases and 4 bases respectively, with 18 bases between them. CDR1 and CDR2 from the germline V gene are MDHEN and SYDVKM. The CDR3 spells CASTPSVTFADTQYF. The DNA of the CDR3 is TGTGCCAGCACCCCCTCGGTCACTTTCGCAGATACGCAGTATTTT. Full variable domain (missing parts from reference TRBV28 and TRBJ2-3): DVKVTQSSRYLVKRTGEKVFLECVQDMDHENMFWYRQDPGLGLRLIYFSYDVKMKEKGDIPEGYSVSREKKERFSLILESASTNQTSMYLCASTPSVTFADTQYFGPGTRLTVL.

Comments on this clone: This CDR3 is also generated by other DNA sequences in the sample. This chain joins TRBV29-1 and TRBJ2-5, with a weak D call TRBD2 (5 bases). This CDR3 has 13 amino acids. Trimming pared 6 bases from V and 0 bases from J, leaving 11 bases between. The germline gives CDR1 SQVTM, CDR2 ANQGSEA. The CDR3 nucleotides are TGCAGCGTGGTTGGAGCGGACCAAGAGACCCAGTACTTC. Translating it yields CSVVGADQETQYF.

The chain uses TRBV11-2 and TRBJ2-1, with D perhaps matching TRBD1 (5 bases). The CDR3 extends over 15 amino acids. The V gene's germline CDR1 is SGHAT and CDR2 FQNNGV. V lost 1 base and J 5 bases, leaving 12 bases between the germline ends. The CDR3 DNA sequence: TGTGCCAGCAGCTTAGTGCCAGGGCTGAACAATGAGCAGTTCTTC. Translation gives CASSLVPGLNNEQFF.

This clone occurred a few times. The V and J genes are TRBV5-6 and TRBJ2-6; D ambiguous. From germline, CDR1 is SGHDT and CDR2 YYEEEE. This CDR3 contains 16 residues. The V and J ends lost 4 bases and 1 base respectively, with 12 bases between them. The CDR3 DNA follows: TGTGCCAGCAGCACCGCGTCCTGGTCTGGGGCCAACGTCCTGACTTTC. It codes for CASSTASWSGANVLTF.

This clone has more than one count but fewer than ten. The chain recombines TRBV11-1 with TRBJ2-1; 10 bases line up with TRBD2. The germline CDR1 and CDR2 sequences are SGHAT and FQDESV (reference sequence). This CDR3 is built from 15 residues. V lost 3 bases to trimming and J lost 4 bases; unmatched junction nucleotides: 3. The CDR3 DNA reads as TGTGCCAGCAGCTTGAATAGCGGGGGGTACAATGAGCAGTTCTTC. It yields the protein CASSLNSGGYNEQFF.

The chain couples TRBV19 to TRBJ1-4; the match to TRBD1 covers 7 bases. This CDR3 is 13 amino acids long. CDR1 and CDR2 (germline): LNHDA, SQIVND (reference sequence). With V trimmed by 5 bases and J by 8 bases, 5 bases remained unmatched. As DNA, the CDR3 is TGTGCCAGTAGTGGACAGGTAGAGGAAAAACTGTTTTTT. This sequence encodes CASSGQVEEKLFF.

The chain uses TRBV5-1 and TRBJ2-7, with D possibly called TRBD1 or TRBD2 (6 bases each). The germline V gene encodes CDR1 SGHRS and CDR2 YFSETQ. This CDR3 is built from 15 residues. The germline V and J ends were trimmed by 1 base and 4 bases, with 15 bases remaining between them. The CDR3 DNA reads TGCGCCAGCAGCTTGAGTACCGGGGGCAAGTACGAGCAGTACTTC. Protein: CASSLSTGGKYEQYF.

This chain joins TRBV6-5 and TRBJ1-6, with D possibly TRBD1 on 6 matching bases. Per the germline V gene, CDR1 is MNHEY and CDR2 is SVGAGI. Trimming cost V 4 bases and J 4 bases, with 11 bases left between them. This CDR3 spans 15 amino acids. CDR3: CASSFVQGYNSPLHF. CDR3 in DNA: TGTGCCAGCAGTTTCGTACAGGGATATAATTCACCCCTCCACTTT.

In its sample, this clone was seen a few times. Other DNA sequences in this sample translate to the same CDR3. V and J are TRBV19 and TRBJ2-5; weak D call: TRBD2 (5 bases). This CDR3 comprises 13 residues. The germline V and J ends were trimmed by 3 bases and 5 bases, with 10 bases remaining between them. Germline-derived CDR1 and CDR2 are LNHDA and SQIVND (reference sequence). CDR3 nucleotide sequence: TGTGCCAGTAGTATCACCGGGGAGGAGACCCAGTACTTC. Translation: CASSITGEETQYF.

This clone was counted between two and nine times. This chain uses TRBV19 with TRBJ2-7, with 12 bases identical to TRBD1. Germline CDR1 is LNHDA and CDR2 is SQIVND (reference sequence). V shed 4 bases, J shed 5 bases, and the junction held 9 bases outside the gene matches. The CDR3 extends over 16 amino acids. CDR3 residues: CASSNPLGTGGDEQYF. In DNA, the CDR3 is TGTGCCAGTAGTAACCCCCTTGGGACAGGGGGCGACGAGCAGTACTTC.

This clone was picked up a small number of times. The chain has TRBV23-1 and TRBJ1-5; D unclear. TRBV23-1 is an ORF for which the function is uncertain. The CDR3 is 15 amino acids. The V and J ends lost 4 bases and 2 bases respectively, with 12 bases between them. The CDR3 DNA follows: TGCGCCAGCAGTCCTACCGCCGGATGCAATCAGCCCCAGCATTTT. As protein: CASSPTAGCNQPQHF.

This clone was counted between two and nine times. The chain is built from TRBV19 and TRBJ1-2; no definite D call. The CDR3 is made up of 14 amino acids. Trimming left V 10 bases short and J 4 bases short, with 19 bases between. From germline, CDR1 is LNHDA and CDR2 SQIVND (reference sequence). Here the CDR3 DNA reads TGTGCCACTAGAGAGACAAGCCCAGGCTATGGCTACACCTTC. It codes for CATRETSPGYGYTF.

The chain links TRBV19 to TRBJ2-2; 7 bases are shared with TRBD2. Germline lookup yields CDR1 LNHDA and CDR2 SQIVND (reference sequence). The CDR3 covers 18 residues. V lost 3 bases and J lost 0; bases outside the gene matches: 10. This CDR3 is CASSIGRDYGANTGELFF. The CDR3 DNA is TGTGCCAGTAGTATTGGACGGGACTACGGTGCGAACACCGGGGAGCTGTTTTTT.

This clone occurred a few times. This chain connects TRBV5-1 to TRBJ2-5; 10 bases are a match to TRBD2. Per germline, CDR1 SGHRS and CDR2 YFSETQ. The junction had 3 bases not matched to a gene; V was cut back by 0 bases and J by 4 bases. This CDR3 is built from 15 residues. The CDR3 DNA reads TGCGCCAGCAGCTTGGCCGGGACTAGCGTAGAGACCCAGTACTTC. The encoded protein is CASSLAGTSVETQYF.

The chain uses TRBV27 and TRBJ2-3; possible D gene TRBD1, 6 bases. V was clipped by 5 bases and J by 2 bases, with 20 bases between them. From germline, CDR1 is MNHEY and CDR2 SMNVEV (reference sequence). The CDR3 runs to 17 residues. DNA of the CDR3: TGTGCCAGCAGTCGACTATCCGGGACACTCAACACAGATACGCAGTATTTT. Translating it yields CASSRLSGTLNTDTQYF.

This clone was seen a few times. V is TRBV28 and J is TRBJ2-4; maybe TRBD1 (6 bases). The ends were cut back, 9 bases at V and 0 bases at J, with 12 bases in the middle. Looked up from germline, CDR1 is MDHEN and CDR2 is SYDVKM. The CDR3 is 14 amino acids. For the CDR3, the DNA is TGTGCCAGTCAGGGGTCACTAGCCAAAAACATTCAGTACTTC. This codes for CASQGSLAKNIQYF.

As regards this clone: Other nucleotide sequences from this sample produce the same CDR3. The DNA of the CDR3 is TGCAGCGTTGGGGGGCAGGCGGCCTACACCTCTGGGGCCAACGTCCTGACTTTC. It encodes CSVGGQAAYTSGANVLTF. This chain joins TRBV29-1 and TRBJ2-6; D is possibly TRBD1 (6 bases). The CDR3 loop spans 18 amino acids. Per germline, CDR1 SQVTM and CDR2 ANQGSEA. V lost 4 bases and J lost 0, with 19 bases in between.

The chain couples TRBV2 to TRBJ1-5, with 10 bases fitting TRBD1. V lost 3 bases and J lost 6; bases outside the gene matches: 5. Germline V gene data show CDR1 as SNHLY and CDR2 as FYNNEI. The CDR3 has 15 residues. The DNA for the CDR3 is TGTGCCAGCAGTGAGCAAGGGACAGGGGCTCAGCCCCAGCATTTT. Encoded protein: CASSEQGTGAQPQHF.

The rearrangement uses TRBV11-3 and TRBJ2-5; TRBD1 agrees at 8 bases. V lost 6 bases and J lost 5; bases outside the gene matches: 11. CDR1 is SGHNT, CDR2 YENEEA, per germline. This CDR3 contains 15 residues. DNA for the CDR3: TGTGCCAGCAGTCGTACCGGGACAGGTCGGGAGACCCAGTACTTC. Translating it yields CASSRTGTGRETQYF.

The gene calls are TRBV27 and TRBJ2-3, with D tentatively TRBD1 or TRBD2 (5 bases each). CDR3 length: 16 amino acids. Looked up from germline, CDR1 is MNHEY and CDR2 is SMNVEV (reference sequence). Trimming pared 6 bases from V and 0 bases from J, leaving 16 bases between. This chain's CDR3 is CASSRYPGPSTDTQYF. CDR3 DNA: TGTGCCAGCAGCCGGTATCCGGGACCGAGCACAGATACGCAGTATTTT.

The chain is built from TRBV4-3 and TRBJ2-2, with 7 positions matching TRBD1. V trimming: 0 bases; J trimming: 6 bases; junction bases outside the gene matches: 4. Germline V CDR1 and CDR2: LGHNA, YSLEER. This CDR3 has 15 amino acids. The CDR3 DNA reads TGCGCCAGCAGCCAAGAGTGGCAGGGGGCCGGGGAGCTGTTTTTT. As protein: CASSQEWQGAGELFF.

CDR3 loop: CAVRDRNEQFF. CDR3 coding DNA: TGCGCAGTGCGGGACAGGAATGAGCAGTTCTTC. J is TRBJ2-1 and V is TRBV20-1; TRBD1 matches 8 bases. The germline V gene encodes CDR1 DFQATT and CDR2 SNEGSKA (reference sequence). The CDR3 is 11 residues long.

The chain links TRBV21-1 to TRBJ2-7; the table assigns TRBD1, which was not confirmed against the DNA. TRBV21-1 is a listed pseudogene. This CDR3 region has 14 residues. Written as DNA, the CDR3 is TGTGCCAGCAGCAAAGCGGGCAGGGGGTACGAGCAGTACTTC. It translates to CASSKAGRGYEQYF.